The source of this T cell receptor (beta chain) is a study of control samples from healthy donors and cancer patients. Trimming shortened V by 4 bases and J by 2 bases, and 14 bases separated the two germline ends. This CDR3 comprises 16 residues. Germline V lookup: CDR1 MNHEY, CDR2 SVGEGT. Sequenced by immunoSEQ multiplex PCR; TCRdb stores in-frame clones only, minus some. The repertoire holds about 89,000 clones, approximately 87% seen once, with over 2% in the top ten. By share, this clone ranks as medium-sized. The gene calls are TRBV6-2 or TRBV6-3 and TRBJ2-2; maybe TRBD2 (6 bases). Sequencing was done on a sample of blood. The TCR sequence derives from a woman aged 40 to 50 in good health. CDR3 loop: CASSSLPGLNTGELFF. The CDR3 region has the DNA TGTGCCAGCAGTTCTCTACCGGGACTCAACACCGGGGAGCTGTTTTTT.